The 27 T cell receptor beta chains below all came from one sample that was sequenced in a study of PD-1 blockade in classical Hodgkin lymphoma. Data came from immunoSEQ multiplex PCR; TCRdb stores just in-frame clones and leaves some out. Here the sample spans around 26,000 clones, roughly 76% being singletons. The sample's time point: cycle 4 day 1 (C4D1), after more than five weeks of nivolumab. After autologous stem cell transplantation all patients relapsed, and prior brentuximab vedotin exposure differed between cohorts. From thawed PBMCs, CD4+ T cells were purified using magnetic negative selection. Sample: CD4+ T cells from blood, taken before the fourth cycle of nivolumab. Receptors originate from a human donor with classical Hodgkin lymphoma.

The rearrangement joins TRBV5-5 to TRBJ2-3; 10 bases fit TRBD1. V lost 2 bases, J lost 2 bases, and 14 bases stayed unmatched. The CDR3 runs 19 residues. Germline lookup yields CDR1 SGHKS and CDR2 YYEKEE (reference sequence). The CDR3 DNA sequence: TGTGCCAGCAGCTTTATCTCCGGGGACAGGGGAAAATTCACAGATACGCAGTATTTT. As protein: CASSFISGDRGKFTDTQYF.

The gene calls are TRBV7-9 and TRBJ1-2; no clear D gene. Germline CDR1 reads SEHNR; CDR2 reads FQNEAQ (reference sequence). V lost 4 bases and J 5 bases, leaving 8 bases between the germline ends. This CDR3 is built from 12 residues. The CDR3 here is CASSWTEYGYTF. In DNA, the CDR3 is TGTGCCAGCAGCTGGACTGAATATGGCTACACCTTC. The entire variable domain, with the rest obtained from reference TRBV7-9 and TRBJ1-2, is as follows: DTGVSQNPRHKITKRGQNVTFRCDPISEHNRLYWYRQTLGQGPEFLTYFQNEAQLEKSRLLSDRFSAERPKGSFSTLEIQRTEQGDSAMYLCASSWTEYGYTFGSGTRLTVV.

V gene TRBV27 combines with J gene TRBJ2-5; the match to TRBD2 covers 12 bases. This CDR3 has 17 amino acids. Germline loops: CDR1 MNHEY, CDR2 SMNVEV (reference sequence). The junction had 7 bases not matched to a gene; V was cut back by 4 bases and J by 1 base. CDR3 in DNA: TGTGCCAGCAGTTCCACTAGCGGGGGGCCCCTCCAAGAGACCCAGTACTTC. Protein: CASSSTSGGPLQETQYF.

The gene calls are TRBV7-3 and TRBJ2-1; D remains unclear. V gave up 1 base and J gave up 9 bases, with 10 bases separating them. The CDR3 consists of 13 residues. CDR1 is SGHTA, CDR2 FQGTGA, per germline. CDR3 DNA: TGTGCCAGCAGCTTAAACCATCCTGGTGAGCAGTTCTTC. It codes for CASSLNHPGEQFF.

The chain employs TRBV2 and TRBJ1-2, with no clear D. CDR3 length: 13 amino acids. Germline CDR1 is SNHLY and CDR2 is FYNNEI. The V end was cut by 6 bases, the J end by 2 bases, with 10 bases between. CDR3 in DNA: TGTGCCAGCAGCATCCTGGGGAACTATGGCTACACCTTC. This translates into CASSILGNYGYTF.

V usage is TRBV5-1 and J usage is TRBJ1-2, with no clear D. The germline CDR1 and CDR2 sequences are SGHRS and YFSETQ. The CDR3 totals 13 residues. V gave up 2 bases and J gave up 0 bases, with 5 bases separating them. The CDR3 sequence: CASSFDPNYGYTF. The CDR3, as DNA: TGCGCCAGCAGCTTTGACCCTAACTATGGCTACACCTTC.

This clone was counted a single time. The CDR3 DNA sequence: TGTGCCAGCAGCTCCGATTGGGCGGGGACACAAGAGACCCAGTACTTC. Translated: CASSSDWAGTQETQYF. The chain recombines TRBV5-4 with TRBJ2-5; D may correspond to TRBD1 or TRBD2 (6 bases each). CDR1 is SGHNT and CDR2 is YYREEE in the germline V gene (reference sequence). This CDR3 region has 16 residues. Trimming took off 3 bases at V and 2 bases at J, with 17 bases between the two ends.

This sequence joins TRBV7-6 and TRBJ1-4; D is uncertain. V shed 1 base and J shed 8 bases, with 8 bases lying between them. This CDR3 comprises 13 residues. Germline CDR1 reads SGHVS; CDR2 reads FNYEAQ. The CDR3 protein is CASSLGSQEKLFF. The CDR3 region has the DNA TGTGCCAGCAGCTTAGGGTCACAGGAAAAACTGTTTTTT.

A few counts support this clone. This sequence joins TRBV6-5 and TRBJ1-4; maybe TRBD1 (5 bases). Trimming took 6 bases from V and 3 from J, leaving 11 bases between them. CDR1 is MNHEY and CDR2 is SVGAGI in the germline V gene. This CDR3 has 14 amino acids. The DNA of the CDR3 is TGTGCCAGCAGGGGAGGGACGGCTAATGAAAAACTGTTTTTT. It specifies CASRGGTANEKLFF.

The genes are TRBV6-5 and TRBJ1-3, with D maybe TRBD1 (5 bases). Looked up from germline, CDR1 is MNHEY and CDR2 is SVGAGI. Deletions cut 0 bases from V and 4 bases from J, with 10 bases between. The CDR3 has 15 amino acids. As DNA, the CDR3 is TGTGCCAGCAGTTACTCAGGGGCGGTCGGAAACACCATATATTTT. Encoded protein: CASSYSGAVGNTIYF.

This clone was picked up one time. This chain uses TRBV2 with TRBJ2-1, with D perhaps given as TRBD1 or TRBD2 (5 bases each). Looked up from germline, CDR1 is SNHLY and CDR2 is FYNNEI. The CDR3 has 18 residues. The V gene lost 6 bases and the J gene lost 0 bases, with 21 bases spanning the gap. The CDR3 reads CASREPFLGTSSYNEQFF. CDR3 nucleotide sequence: TGTGCCAGCAGGGAACCCTTTTTGGGGACCAGCTCCTACAATGAGCAGTTCTTC. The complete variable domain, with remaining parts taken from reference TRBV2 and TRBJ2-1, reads EPEVTQTPSHQVTQMGQEVILRCVPISNHLYFYWYRQILGQKVEFLVSFYNNEISEKSEIFDDQFSVERPDGSNFTLKIRSTKLEDSAMYFCASREPFLGTSSYNEQFFGPGTRLTVL.

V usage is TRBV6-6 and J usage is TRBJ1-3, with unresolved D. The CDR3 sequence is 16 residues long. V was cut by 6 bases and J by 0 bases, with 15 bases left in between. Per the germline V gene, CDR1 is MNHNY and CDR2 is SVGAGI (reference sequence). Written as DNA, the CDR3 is TGTGCCAGCAGCGACGTGGACGCAGCCTCTGGAAACACCATATATTTT. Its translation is CASSDVDAASGNTIYF.

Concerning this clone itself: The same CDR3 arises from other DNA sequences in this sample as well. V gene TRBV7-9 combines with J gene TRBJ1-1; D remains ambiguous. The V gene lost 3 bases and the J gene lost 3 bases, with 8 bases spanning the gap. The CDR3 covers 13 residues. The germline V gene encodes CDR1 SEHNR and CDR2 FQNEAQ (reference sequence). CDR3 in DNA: TGTGCCAGCAGCTTCGGACGGGACACTGAAGCTTTCTTT. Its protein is CASSFGRDTEAFF.

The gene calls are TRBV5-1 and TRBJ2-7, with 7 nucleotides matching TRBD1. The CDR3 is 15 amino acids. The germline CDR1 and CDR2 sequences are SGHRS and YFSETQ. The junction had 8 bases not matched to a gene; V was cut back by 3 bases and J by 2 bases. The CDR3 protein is CASSSGTAQTYEQYF. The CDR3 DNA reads TGCGCCAGCAGCTCCGGGACAGCACAAACCTACGAGCAGTACTTC. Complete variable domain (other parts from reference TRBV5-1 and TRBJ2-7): KAGVTQTPRYLIKTRGQQVTLSCSPISGHRSVSWYQQTPGQGLQFLFEYFSETQRNKGNFPGRFSGRQFSNSRSEMNVSTLELGDSALYLCASSSGTAQTYEQYFGPGTRLTVT.

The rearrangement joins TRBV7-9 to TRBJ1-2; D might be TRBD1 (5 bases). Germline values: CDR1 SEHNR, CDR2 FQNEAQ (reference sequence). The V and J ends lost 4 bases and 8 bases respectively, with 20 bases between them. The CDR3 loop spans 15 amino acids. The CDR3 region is CASSSLDPFWGGYTF. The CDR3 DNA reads TGTGCCAGCAGCTCCCTGGACCCTTTTTGGGGCGGCTACACCTTC.

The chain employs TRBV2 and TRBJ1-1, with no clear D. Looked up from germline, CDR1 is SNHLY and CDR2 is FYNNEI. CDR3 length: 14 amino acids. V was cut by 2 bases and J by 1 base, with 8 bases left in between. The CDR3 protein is CASSERQSNTEAFF. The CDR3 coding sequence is TGTGCCAGCAGTGAACGGCAGTCGAACACTGAAGCTTTCTTT.

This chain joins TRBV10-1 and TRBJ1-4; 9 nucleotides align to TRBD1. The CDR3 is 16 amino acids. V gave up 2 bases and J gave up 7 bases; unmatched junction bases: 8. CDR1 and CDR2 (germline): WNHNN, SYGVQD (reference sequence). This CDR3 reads CASSEPNLDRGEKLFF. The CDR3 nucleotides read TGCGCCAGCAGTGAGCCAAATCTGGACAGGGGTGAAAAACTGTTTTTT.

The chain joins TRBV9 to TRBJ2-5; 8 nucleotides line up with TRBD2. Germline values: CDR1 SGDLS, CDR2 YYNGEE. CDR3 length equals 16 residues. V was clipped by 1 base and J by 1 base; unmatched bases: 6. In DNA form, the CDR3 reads TGTGCCAGCAGCGTACGCTCCGCGGGAGGCCAAGAGACCCAGTACTTC. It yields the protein CASSVRSAGGQETQYF. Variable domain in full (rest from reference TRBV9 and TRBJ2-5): DSGVTQTPKHLITATGQRVTLRCSPRSGDLSVYWYQQSLDQGLQFLIQYYNGEERAKGNILERFSAQQFPDLHSELNLSSLELGDSALYFCASSVRSAGGQETQYFGPGTRLLVL.

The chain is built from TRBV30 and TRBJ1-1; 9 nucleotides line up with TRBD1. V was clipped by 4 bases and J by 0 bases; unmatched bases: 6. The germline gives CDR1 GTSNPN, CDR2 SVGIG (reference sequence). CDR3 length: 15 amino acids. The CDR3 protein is CAWTSGQGMNTEAFF. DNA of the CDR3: TGTGCCTGGACTAGCGGACAGGGGATGAACACTGAAGCTTTCTTT. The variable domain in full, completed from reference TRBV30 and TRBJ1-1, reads SQTIHQWPATLVQPVGSPLSLECTVEGTSNPNLYWYRQAAGRGLQLLFYSVGIGQISSEVPQNLSASRPQDRQFILSSKKLLLSDSGFYLCAWTSGQGMNTEAFFGQGTRLTVV.

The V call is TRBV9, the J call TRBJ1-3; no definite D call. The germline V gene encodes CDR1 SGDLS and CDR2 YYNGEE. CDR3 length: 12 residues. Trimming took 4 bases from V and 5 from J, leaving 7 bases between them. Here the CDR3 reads CASSPDRNTIYF. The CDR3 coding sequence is TGTGCCAGCAGCCCCGACAGAAACACCATATATTTT.

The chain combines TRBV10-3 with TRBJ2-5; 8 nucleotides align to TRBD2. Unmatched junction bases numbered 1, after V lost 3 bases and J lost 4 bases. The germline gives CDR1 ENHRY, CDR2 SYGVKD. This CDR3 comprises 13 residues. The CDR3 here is CAISEAGVETQYF. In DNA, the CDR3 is TGTGCCATCAGTGAAGCGGGGGTAGAGACCCAGTACTTC.

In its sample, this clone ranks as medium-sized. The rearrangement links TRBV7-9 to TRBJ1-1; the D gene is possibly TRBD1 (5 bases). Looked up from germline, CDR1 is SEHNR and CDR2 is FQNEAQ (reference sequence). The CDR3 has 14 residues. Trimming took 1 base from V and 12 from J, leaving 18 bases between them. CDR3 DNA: TGTGCCAGCAGCTTAGGATGGTCCCTGACAGAGACTTTCTTT. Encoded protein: CASSLGWSLTETFF.

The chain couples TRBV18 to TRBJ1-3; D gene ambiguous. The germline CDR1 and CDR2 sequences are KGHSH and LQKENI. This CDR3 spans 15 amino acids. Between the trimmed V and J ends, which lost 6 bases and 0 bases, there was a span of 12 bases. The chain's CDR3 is CASSKYDLSGNTIYF. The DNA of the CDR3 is TGTGCCAGCTCGAAGTATGACCTCTCTGGAAACACCATATATTTT.

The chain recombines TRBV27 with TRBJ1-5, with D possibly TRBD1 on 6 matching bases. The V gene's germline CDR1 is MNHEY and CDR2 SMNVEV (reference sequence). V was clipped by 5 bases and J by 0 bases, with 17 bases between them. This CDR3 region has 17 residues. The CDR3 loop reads CASSALGGGISNQPQHF. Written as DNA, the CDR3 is TGTGCCAGCAGTGCACTAGGGGGGGGGATTAGCAATCAGCCCCAGCATTTT.

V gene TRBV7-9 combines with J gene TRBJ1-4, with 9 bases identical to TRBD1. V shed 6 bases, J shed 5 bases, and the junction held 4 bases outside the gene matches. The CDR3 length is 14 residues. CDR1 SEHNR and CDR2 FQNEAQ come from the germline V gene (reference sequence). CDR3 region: CASSSGQGNEKLFF. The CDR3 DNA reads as TGTGCCAGCAGTTCCGGACAGGGGAATGAAAAACTGTTTTTT.

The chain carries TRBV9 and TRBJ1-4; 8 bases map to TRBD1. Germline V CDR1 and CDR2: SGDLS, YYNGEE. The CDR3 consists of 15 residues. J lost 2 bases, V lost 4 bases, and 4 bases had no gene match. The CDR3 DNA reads TGTGCCAGCAGCCCGAGGACAGGGACTAATGAAAAACTGTTTTTT. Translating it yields CASSPRTGTNEKLFF.

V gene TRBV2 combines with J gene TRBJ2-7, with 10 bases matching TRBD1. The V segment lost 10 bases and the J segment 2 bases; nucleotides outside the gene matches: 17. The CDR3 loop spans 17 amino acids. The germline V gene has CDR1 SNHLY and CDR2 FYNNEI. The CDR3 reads CATGEGWEGQGTYEQYF. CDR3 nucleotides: TGTGCCACCGGGGAAGGTTGGGAGGGACAGGGGACCTACGAGCAGTACTTC.